The rows below give T cell receptor beta chains drawn from one sample of a study of blood T cell repertoires in COVID-19. Method: immunoSEQ multiplex PCR; TCRdb's copy keeps in-frame clones and lacks some. This table holds tens of thousands of clones, approximately 86% found once. Sequenced sample: peripheral blood. The receptors stem from a woman aged 55 to 70 with acute or convalescent COVID-19. CDR3s include the opening cysteine and the closing phenylalanine or tryptophan. D genes are given only for firm matches. Clone size appears in some rows only: once, few, many, or a class for an expanded clone.

CDR3 DNA,CDR3 protein,D gene,J gene,clone size,V gene,CDR3 length
TGTGCCAGCAGCTCGGCGTCCAGGGGGCTAGGAAACACCATATATTTT,CASSSASRGLGNTIYF,TRBD1,TRBJ1-3,-,TRBV7-6,16
TGTGCTAGTGGTCCACCGACTAGCGGGAGGGGGGGTGAGCAGTTCTTC,CASGPPTSGRGGEQFF,TRBD2,TRBJ2-1,-,TRBV12-5,16
TGTGCCTGGTCCCGGACTAGCGGGAAAAACATTCAGTACTTC,CAWSRTSGKNIQYF,TRBD2,TRBJ2-4,-,TRBV30,14
TGCAGTGCTAGGTCGGGGAACGGCTACACCTTC,CSARSGNGYTF,-,TRBJ1-2,-,TRBV20-1,11
TGTGCCAGCAGTGAAGCCCCCGGGAAAAGCTATGGCTACACCTTC,CASSEAPGKSYGYTF,-,TRBJ1-2,few,TRBV6-1,15
TGCGCCAGCAGCCAAGGGGGCAGGGGGCGGCGAACTGAAGCTTTCTTT,CASSQGGRGRRTEAFF,TRBD1,TRBJ1-1,few,TRBV4-1,16
TGTGCCAGTCGGGGGAGATATGAAAAACTGTTTTTT,CASRGRYEKLFF,-,TRBJ1-4,-,TRBV28,12
TGTGCCAGCAGCCGGGACAGGGACACAGATACGCAGTATTTT,CASSRDRDTDTQYF,TRBD1,TRBJ2-3,-,TRBV6-5,14
TGTGCCAGCAGAAGGGGACAGAGTTATGGCTACACCTTC,CASRRGQSYGYTF,TRBD1,TRBJ1-2,-,TRBV6-5,13
TGTGCCAGTAGTATAGGGGCAGGGAGGACAGATACGCAGTATTTT,CASSIGAGRTDTQYF,-,TRBJ2-3,-,TRBV19,15
TGTGCCTGGAAGGTTCGAGACCGAGTGTTTCTCAGGGGCTACACCTTC,CAWKVRDRVFLRGYTF,-,TRBJ1-2,-,TRBV30,16
TGTGCCAGCAGCTTAGACGGACTGTCCACAGATACGCAGTATTTT,CASSLDGLSTDTQYF,-,TRBJ2-3,few,TRBV11-3,15
TGCGCCAGCCGCTCTGTATACAGGGGCCGGAACACTGAAGCTTTCTTT,CASRSVYRGRNTEAFF,TRBD1,TRBJ1-1,-,TRBV5-1,16
TGTGCCAGCAGCTCGGGACAGTCATCTGGCGGCTACACCTTC,CASSSGQSSGGYTF,TRBD1,TRBJ1-2,-,TRBV5-6,14
TGTGCCAGCGCGGGCGGGCAGGGGGCCCGATATAGCAATCAGCCCCAGCATTTT,CASAGGQGARYSNQPQHF,TRBD1,TRBJ1-5,-,TRBV2,18
TGTGCCAGCAGTGAGGCCTTACCTAGTCTAGGAAACACCATATATTTT,CASSEALPSLGNTIYF,-,TRBJ1-3,-,TRBV6-1,16
TGTGCCAGCAGCTTAGCCCCCCGGACAGGCTCTGGGGCCAACGTCCTGACTTTC,CASSLAPRTGSGANVLTF,TRBD1,TRBJ2-6,-,TRBV7-6,18
TGTGCCAGCTCACCGGAGGCAGGACCTCTCTATGGCTACACCTTC,CASSPEAGPLYGYTF,-,TRBJ1-2,once,TRBV18,15
TGTGCCAGCAGCTTGGTTAGGACTAGCGGGGGGGCCAATGAGCAGTTCTTC,CASSLVRTSGGANEQFF,TRBD2,TRBJ2-1,-,TRBV5-8,17
TGTGCCAGCAGTGACCCTGGACTAGCGGGGACCGGGGAGCTGTTTTTT,CASSDPGLAGTGELFF,TRBD2,TRBJ2-2,-,TRBV2,16
TGTGCCAGCAGCTTAGGCCACGGGACTAGCGGGCGCGAGCAGTACTTC,CASSLGHGTSGREQYF,TRBD2,TRBJ2-7,-,TRBV7-9,16
TGTGCCAGCTCGCCTGACACAGGGAGTAATGAAAAACTGTTTTTT,CASSPDTGSNEKLFF,-,TRBJ1-4,few,TRBV18,15
TGTGCCGGCCGACAGGGGCTGGGCACTGAAGCTTTCTTT,CAGRQGLGTEAFF,TRBD1,TRBJ1-1,-,TRBV2,13
TGTGCCAGCAGCGCACGGGACAGGGAGATGAGAAAACTGTTTTTT,CASSARDREMRKLFF,TRBD1,TRBJ1-4,-,TRBV7-9,15